This T cell receptor beta chain comes out of a study of blood T cell repertoires in COVID-19 (dated by TCRdb to the early 2020s). Notes on the research overall: Collaborator samples came from the United States, Italy and Spain and covered acute and convalescent phases of COVID-19. The prospective study material was composed of cDNA or gDNA derived from T cells, B-cell-depleted T cells, or PBMCs. HLA class I and class II types, where available, came from metadata supplied by the sample provider rather than from assay-based typing. Samples came from the ongoing ImmuneRACE study (first 160 participants) plus 1,254 subjects from 6 global collaborators. The repertoires were released in a freely available public database intended as a resource for research on the immune response to SARS-CoV-2. The sample metadata nearly always contained a de-identified subject ID, COVID-19 status, age in years and sex. Subjects who had been exposed to COVID-19, were actively infected with it, or had recovered from it provided the deeply sampled blood TCRbeta repertoires that made up the dataset.

About this clone: Its antigen target is currently unknown. There are no base qualities to consult, and no much larger clone falls within one base.

The immunoSEQ Assay, a bias-controlled multiplex PCR, was used to amplify TCRbeta CDR3 regions from genomic DNA. Under the source paper's analysis protocol: Within the assay, amplification of reference gene primers was used to estimate how many nucleated cells each sample contained. To quantify the absolute abundance of each unique TCRbeta CDR3 rearrangement, sequence reads were collapsed and filtered. For each sample, productive Simpson clonality was calculated as the square root of Simpson's diversity index over productive rearrangements. TCRdb stores this immuneACCESS table with in-frame sequences only. Part of the clones is absent; in the studies checked, under half of the shortfall reflects unresolved V genes, and no reason is known for the rest. That table gives V, J and clone size, and the DNA gave D and trimming. For this sample there are some 94,000 clones; roughly 70% appear just once. Around 25% of the sample is taken by the ten largest.

The collaborating institutions used their own protocols to collect whole blood in K2EDTA tubes. For TCRbeta analysis, collaborator samples were shipped as frozen whole blood, as isolated PBMCs, or as DNA extracted from either sample type. General conclusions and limits of the study: The amount of clinical and demographic metadata varied by source and participant and was provided uncurated.

V is pruned by 6 bases and J by 1 base, leaving 6 bases of the junction without a gene match. The cysteine opens and the phenylalanine closes a CDR3 of 14 amino acids. Solely the CDR3 DNA is kept, with 42 bases framed from the first base. Based on the germline V gene, the CDR1 and CDR2 sequences are ENHRY and SYGVKD. This TCR was recovered from a woman aged 60-75 years in a cohort sampled during active or convalescent COVID-19. Recombination linked TRBV10-3 to TRBJ2-7, with 7 middle bases fitting TRBD1. Sequenced material: peripheral blood. The CDR3 region has the sequence CAIRAGTASYEQYF. The DNA is TGTGCCATCAGAGCCGGGACAGCGTCCTACGAGCAGTACTTC.